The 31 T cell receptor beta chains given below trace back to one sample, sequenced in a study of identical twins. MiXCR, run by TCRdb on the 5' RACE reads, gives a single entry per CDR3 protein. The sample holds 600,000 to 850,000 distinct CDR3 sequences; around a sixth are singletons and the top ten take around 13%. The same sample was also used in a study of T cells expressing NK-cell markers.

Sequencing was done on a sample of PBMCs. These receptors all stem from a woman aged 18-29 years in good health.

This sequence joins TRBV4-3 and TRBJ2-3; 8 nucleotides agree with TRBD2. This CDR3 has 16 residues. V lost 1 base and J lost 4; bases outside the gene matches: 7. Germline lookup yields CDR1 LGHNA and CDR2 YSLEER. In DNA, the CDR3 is TGCGCCAGCAGCCAAGGGGCAGCGGGGGAGGCAGATACGCAGTATTTT. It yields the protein CASSQGAAGEADTQYF.

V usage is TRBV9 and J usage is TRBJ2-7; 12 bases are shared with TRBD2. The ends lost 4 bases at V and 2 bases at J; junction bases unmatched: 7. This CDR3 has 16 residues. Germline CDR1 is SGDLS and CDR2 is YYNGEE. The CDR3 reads CASSSTGLAGTYEQYF. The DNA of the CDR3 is TGTGCCAGCAGCTCGACGGGACTAGCGGGCACCTACGAGCAGTACTTC.

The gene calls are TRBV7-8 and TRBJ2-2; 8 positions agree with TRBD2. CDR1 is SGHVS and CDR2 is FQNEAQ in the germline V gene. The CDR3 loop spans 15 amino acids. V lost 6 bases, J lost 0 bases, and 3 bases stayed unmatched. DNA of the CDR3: TGTGCCAGCAGTGAGACTAGCGCGAACACCGGGGAGCTGTTTTTT. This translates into CASSETSANTGELFF.

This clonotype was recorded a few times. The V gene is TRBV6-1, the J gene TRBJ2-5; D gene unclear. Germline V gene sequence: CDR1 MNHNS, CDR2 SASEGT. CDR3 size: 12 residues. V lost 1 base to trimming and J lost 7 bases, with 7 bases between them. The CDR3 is CASSEVVGTQYF. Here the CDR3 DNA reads TGTGCCAGCAGTGAAGTGGTGGGGACCCAGTACTTC.

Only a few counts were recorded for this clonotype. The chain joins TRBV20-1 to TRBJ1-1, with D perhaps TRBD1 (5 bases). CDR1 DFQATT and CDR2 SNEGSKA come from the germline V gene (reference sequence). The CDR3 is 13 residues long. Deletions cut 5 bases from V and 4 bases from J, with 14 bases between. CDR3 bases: TGCAGTGCTTCTATCCCAGGGTTCACTGAAGCTTTCTTT. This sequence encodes CSASIPGFTEAFF.

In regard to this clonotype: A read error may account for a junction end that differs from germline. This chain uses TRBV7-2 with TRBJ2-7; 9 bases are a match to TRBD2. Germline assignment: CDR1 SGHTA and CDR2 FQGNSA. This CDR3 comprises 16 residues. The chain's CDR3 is CASRYAAGTSSHEQYF. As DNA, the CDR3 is TGTGCCAGCAGATACGCAGCCGGGACTAGCTCCCACGAGCAGTACTTC.

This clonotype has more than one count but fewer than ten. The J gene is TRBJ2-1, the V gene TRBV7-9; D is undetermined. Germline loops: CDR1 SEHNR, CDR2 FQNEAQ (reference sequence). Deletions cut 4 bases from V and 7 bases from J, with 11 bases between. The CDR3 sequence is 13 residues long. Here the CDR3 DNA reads TGTGCCAGCAGCTACTACACCCTTAATGAGCAGTTCTTC. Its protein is CASSYYTLNEQFF.

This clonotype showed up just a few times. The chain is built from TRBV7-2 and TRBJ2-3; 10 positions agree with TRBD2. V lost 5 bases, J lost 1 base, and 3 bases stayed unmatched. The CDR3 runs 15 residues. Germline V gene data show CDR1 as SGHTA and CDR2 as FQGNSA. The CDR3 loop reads CASSKGLAGTDTQYF. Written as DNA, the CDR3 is TGTGCCAGCAGCAAAGGACTAGCGGGCACAGATACGCAGTATTTT.

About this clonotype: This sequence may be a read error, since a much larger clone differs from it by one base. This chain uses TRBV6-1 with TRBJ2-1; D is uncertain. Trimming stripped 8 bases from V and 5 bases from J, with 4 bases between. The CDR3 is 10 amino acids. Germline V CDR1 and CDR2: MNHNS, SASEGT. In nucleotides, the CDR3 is TGTGCCAGCGCAGACAATGAGCAGTTCTTC. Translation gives CASADNEQFF.

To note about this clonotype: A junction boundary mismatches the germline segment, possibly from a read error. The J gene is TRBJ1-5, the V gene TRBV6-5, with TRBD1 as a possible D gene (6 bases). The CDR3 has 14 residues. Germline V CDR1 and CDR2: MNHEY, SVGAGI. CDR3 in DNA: TGTGCCAGCAGCTACTCAGGGGCGGATCAGCCCCAGCATTTT. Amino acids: CASSYSGADQPQHF.

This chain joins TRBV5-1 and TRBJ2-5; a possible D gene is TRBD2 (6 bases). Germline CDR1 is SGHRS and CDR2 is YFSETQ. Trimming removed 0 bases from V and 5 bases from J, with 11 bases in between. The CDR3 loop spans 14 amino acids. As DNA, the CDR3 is TGCGCCAGCAGCTTGGAGACTAGAGGGGAGACCCAGTACTTC. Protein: CASSLETRGETQYF. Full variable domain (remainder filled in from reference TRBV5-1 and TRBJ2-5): KAGVTQTPRYLIKTRGQQVTLSCSPISGHRSVSWYQQTPGQGLQFLFEYFSETQRNKGNFPGRFSGRQFSNSRSEMNVSTLELGDSALYLCASSLETRGETQYFGPGTRLLVL.

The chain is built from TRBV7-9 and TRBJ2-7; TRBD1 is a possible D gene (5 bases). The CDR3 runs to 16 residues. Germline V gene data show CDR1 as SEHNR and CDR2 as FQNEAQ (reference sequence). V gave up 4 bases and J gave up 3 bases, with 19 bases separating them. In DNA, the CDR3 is TGTGCCAGCAGCTCCTCAGGACACGGAGACCACTACGAGCAGTACTTC. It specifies CASSSSGHGDHYEQYF.

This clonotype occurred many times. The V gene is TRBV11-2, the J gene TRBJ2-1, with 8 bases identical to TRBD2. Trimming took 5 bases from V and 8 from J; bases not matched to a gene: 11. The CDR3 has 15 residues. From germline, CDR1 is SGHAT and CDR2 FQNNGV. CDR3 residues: CASSPTAGVGYEQFF. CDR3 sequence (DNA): TGTGCCAGCAGCCCCACAGCGGGAGTAGGTTATGAGCAGTTCTTC.

CDR3 sequence: CATSRGSETQYF. The CDR3, as DNA: TGTGCCACCAGCCGGGGTTCGGAGACCCAGTACTTC. The chain recombines TRBV6-6 with TRBJ2-5; tentative D call: TRBD2 (5 bases). The CDR3 covers 12 residues. CDR1 MNHNY and CDR2 SVGAGI come from the germline V gene (reference sequence). V lost 10 bases to trimming and J lost 5 bases, with 14 bases between them.

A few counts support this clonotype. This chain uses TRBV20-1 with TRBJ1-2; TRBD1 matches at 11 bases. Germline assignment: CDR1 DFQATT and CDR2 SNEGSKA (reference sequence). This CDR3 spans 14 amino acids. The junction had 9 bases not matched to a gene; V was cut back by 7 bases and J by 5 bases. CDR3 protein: CSVGPGQGVYGYTF. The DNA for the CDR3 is TGCAGTGTTGGCCCGGGACAGGGGGTTTATGGCTACACCTTC.

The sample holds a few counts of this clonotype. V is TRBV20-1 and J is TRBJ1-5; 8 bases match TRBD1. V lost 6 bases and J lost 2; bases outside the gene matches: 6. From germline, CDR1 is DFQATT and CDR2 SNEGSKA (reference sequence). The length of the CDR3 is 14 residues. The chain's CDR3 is CSAPGGAGNQPQHF. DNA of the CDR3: TGCAGTGCCCCAGGGGGCGCGGGCAATCAGCCCCAGCATTTT.

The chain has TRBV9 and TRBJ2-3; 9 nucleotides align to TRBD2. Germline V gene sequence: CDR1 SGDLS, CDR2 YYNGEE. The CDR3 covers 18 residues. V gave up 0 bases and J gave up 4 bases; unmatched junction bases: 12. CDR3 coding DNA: TGTGCCAGCAGCGTAGCGACTAGCGGTTCCGCGATGGCAGATACGCAGTATTTT. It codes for CASSVATSGSAMADTQYF.

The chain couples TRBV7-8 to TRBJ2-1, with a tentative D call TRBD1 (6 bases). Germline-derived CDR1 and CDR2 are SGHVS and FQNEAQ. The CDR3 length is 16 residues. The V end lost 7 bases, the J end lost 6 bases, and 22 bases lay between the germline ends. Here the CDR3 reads CASNSLGAGQLNEQFF. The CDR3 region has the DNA TGTGCCAGCAACTCTCTGGGGGCGGGCCAACTCAATGAGCAGTTCTTC.

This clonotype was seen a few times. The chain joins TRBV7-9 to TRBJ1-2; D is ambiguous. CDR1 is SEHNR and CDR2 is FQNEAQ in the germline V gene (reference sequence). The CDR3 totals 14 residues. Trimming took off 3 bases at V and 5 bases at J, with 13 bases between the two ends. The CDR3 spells CASSFGFGGYGYTF. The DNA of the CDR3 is TGTGCCAGCAGCTTCGGCTTTGGAGGGTATGGCTACACCTTC.

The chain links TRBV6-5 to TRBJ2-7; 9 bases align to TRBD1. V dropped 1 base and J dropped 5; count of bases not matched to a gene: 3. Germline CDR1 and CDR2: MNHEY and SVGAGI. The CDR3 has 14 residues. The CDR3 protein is CASSYFRTGDEQYF. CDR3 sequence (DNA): TGTGCCAGCAGTTACTTCCGGACAGGGGACGAGCAGTACTTC.

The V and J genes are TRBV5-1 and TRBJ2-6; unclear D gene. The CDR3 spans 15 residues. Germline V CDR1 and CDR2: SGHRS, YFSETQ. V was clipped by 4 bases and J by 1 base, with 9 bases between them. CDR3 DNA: TGCGCCAGCAGCCAAACCACGTCTGGGGCCAACGTCCTGACTTTC. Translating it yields CASSQTTSGANVLTF.

The CDR3 DNA reads TGCAGTGCTAGACGAGCGGGGGACGAACTAGAGACCCAGTACTTC. The encoded protein is CSARRAGDELETQYF. The chain has TRBV20-1 and TRBJ2-5; TRBD2 agrees at 8 bases. CDR3 length: 15 amino acids. Per the germline V gene, CDR1 is DFQATT and CDR2 is SNEGSKA (reference sequence). Unmatched junction bases numbered 9, after V lost 2 bases and J lost 4 bases.

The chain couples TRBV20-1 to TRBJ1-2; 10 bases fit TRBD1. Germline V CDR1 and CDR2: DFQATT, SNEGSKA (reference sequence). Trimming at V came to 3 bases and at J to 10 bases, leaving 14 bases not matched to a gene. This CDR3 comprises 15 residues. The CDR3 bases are TGCAGTGCTAGTAGTTCGGGCTGGACAGGGGGTTCCTACACCTTC. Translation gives CSASSSGWTGGSYTF.

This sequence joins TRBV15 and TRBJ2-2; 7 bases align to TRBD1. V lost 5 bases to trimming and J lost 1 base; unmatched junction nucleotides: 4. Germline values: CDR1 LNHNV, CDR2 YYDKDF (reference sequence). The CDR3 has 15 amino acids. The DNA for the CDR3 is TGTGCCACCAGCGGCCGGGACAGGAACACCGGGGAGCTGTTTTTT. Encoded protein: CATSGRDRNTGELFF.

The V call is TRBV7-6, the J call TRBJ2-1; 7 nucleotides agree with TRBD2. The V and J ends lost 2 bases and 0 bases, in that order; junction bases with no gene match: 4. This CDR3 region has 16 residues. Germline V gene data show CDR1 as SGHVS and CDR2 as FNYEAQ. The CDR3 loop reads CASSLFGGSSYNEQFF. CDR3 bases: TGTGCCAGCAGCTTATTCGGCGGGAGCTCCTACAATGAGCAGTTCTTC. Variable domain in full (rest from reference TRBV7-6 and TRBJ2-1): GAGVSQSPRYKVTKRGQDVALRCDPISGHVSLYWYRQALGQGPEFLTYFNYEAQQDKSGLPNDRFSAERPEGSISTLTIQRTEQRDSAMYRCASSLFGGSSYNEQFFGPGTRLTVL.

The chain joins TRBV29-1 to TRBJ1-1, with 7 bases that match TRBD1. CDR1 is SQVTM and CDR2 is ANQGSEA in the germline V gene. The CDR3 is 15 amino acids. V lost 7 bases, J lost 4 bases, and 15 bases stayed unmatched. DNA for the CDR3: TGCAGCGCTGGGGGCCCAGGGGGTACCAGCACTGAAGCTTTCTTT. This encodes CSAGGPGGTSTEAFF.

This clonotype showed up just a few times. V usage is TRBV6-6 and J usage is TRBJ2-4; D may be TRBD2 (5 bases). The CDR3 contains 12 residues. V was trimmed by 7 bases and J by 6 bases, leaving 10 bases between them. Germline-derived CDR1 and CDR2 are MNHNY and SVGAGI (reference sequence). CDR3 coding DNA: TGTGCCAGCATGGGAGAGGTAAACATTCAGTACTTC. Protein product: CASMGEVNIQYF.

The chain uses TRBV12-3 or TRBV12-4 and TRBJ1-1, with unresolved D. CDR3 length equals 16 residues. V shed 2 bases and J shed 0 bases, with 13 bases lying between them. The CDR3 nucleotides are TGTGCCAGCAGTTTAAACCCTAGAATCATGAACACTGAAGCTTTCTTT. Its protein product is CASSLNPRIMNTEAFF.

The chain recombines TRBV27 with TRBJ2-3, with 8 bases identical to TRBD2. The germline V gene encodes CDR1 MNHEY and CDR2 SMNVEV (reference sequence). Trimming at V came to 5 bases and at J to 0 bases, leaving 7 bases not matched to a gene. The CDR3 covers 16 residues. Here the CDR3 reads CASSRRSGTSTDTQYF. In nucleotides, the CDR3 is TGTGCCAGCAGTCGCCGTAGCGGGACTAGCACAGATACGCAGTATTTT.

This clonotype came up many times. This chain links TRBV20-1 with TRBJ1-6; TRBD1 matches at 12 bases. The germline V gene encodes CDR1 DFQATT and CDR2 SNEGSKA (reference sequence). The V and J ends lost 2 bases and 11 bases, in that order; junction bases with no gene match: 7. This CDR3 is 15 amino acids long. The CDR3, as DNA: TGCAGTGCTAGACAAGGGACAGGGGGCGCAGCACCCCTCCACTTT. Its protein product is CSARQGTGGAAPLHF.

The DNA for the CDR3 is TGCGCCAGCAGCCTCCCCGGGGTGGCGGATCAAGAGACCCAGTACTTC. Translated, it gives CASSLPGVADQETQYF. J is TRBJ2-5 and V is TRBV4-1; a weak D match, TRBD2 (5 bases). The CDR3 is 16 residues long. Germline CDR1 and CDR2: MGHRA and YSYEKL. Trimming took 4 bases from V and 2 from J, leaving 17 bases between them.